This T cell receptor (beta chain) was recorded in a study of T cell responses to AZD1222 COVID-19 vaccine. Study conclusions and caveats: Increases in Spike-specific TCR breadth and depth were seen after two AZD1222 doses. Most donors were white British and more were female, and clonal diversity was possibly underestimated. There were vaccine-associated CD4 TCRs across spike, dominant at 160-218 and 743-854.

This CDR3 spans 14 amino acids. The germline V gene has CDR1 LGHNA and CDR2 YSLEER. Trimming pared 1 base from V and 0 bases from J, leaving 4 bases between. Pooled samples include second doses given at about 4 or 12 weeks. Assay: immunoSEQ multiplex PCR; the TCRdb copy retains only in-frame clones and omits some. Of about 110,000 clones listed, about nine tenths were seen once; the top ten hold roughly 2.7%. As concerns this clone: Its antigen is unidentified.

The clonotype comes from an adult who received the AZD1222 COVID-19 vaccine. Sequences were derived from peripheral blood, sampled 28 days after the second AZD1222 dose. This chain connects TRBV4-3 to TRBJ1-5, with no clear D. CDR3 protein: CASSQGVSNQPQHF. The CDR3 DNA reads as TGCGCCAGCAGCCAAGGGGTTAGCAATCAGCCCCAGCATTTT.